This entry concerns a single T cell receptor beta chain. Its antigen is undetermined. Since all of the isolated RNA was reverse transcribed, expressed TCRB transcripts were what got sequenced. Some clones are missing from TCRdb's copy, which holds only in-frame ones; the method was immunoSEQ multiplex PCR. The sample consists of around 250,000 clones, more than 11% of them appearing once. The sample originates from a study of beta chain features in type 1 diabetes. Overall study findings and caveats: Moderate yet significant TCRB CDR3 shortening was seen in Type 1 diabetes patients in all four CD4+ subsets.

This CDR3 is 18 amino acids long. With 0 bases removed from V and 4 bases from J, the gap between germline ends came to 19 bases. The chain combines TRBV23-1 with TRBJ1-5, with D perhaps TRBD1 (6 bases). TRBV23-1 is marked as an open reading frame, function uncertain. The clonotype was recovered from a man younger than 40 with type 1 diabetes. Source material: naive CD4+ T cells from blood. In DNA, the CDR3 is TGCGCCAGCAGTCAATCAAAAGTTTGCAGGGGCGGAAATCAGCCCCAGCATTTT. It codes for CASSQSKVCRGGNQPQHF.